One T cell receptor beta chain is described in this entry. Its antigen is not known. Naive CD8 cells lacked CD45RO and underwent positive selection for CCR7, leaving out terminally differentiated effector memory CD45RA+ cells. Trimming pared 2 bases from V and 4 bases from J, leaving 11 bases between. The CDR3 runs 14 residues. CDR1 MNHEY and CDR2 SMNVEV come from the germline V gene (reference sequence). This record comes from a study of shared clonotypes between healthy human individuals. In the study overall: Ranging from 18 to 49 in age, donors were two women and a few men. Study findings and constraints: Rarefaction showed that sequencing of sorted subsets was incomplete (despite large depth).

Sorted-subset replicate PCRs used around 200 ng of genomic DNA. This amount corresponded to some 30,000 T cell genomes. Sequenced by immunoSEQ multiplex PCR; TCRdb stores in-frame clones only, minus some. The repertoire holds about 2.1 million clones, with roughly 93% as singletons. This clonotype was sampled from a man between 18 and 29 years old in good health. Some clones in this sample may be carry-over from other donors' samples. The source material was naive CD8+ T cells from PBMCs. V is TRBV27 and J is TRBJ2-5, with a tentative D call TRBD1 (6 bases). CDR3: CASSLVGARETQYF. The CDR3 DNA sequence: TGTGCCAGCAGTTTAGTGGGGGCGCGAGAGACCCAGTACTTC.